This T cell receptor (beta chain) was captured by sequencing in a study of cytomegalovirus exposure and HLA in healthy donors. Whole-study results and caveats: Upon later analysis, TCR association rates were observed to vary by HLA locus, being highest for DRB1 and lowest for HLA-C.

About this clone itself: The target antigen is unknown.

This CDR3 is 19 amino acids long. The junction had 14 bases not matched to a gene; V was cut back by 4 bases and J by 2 bases. CDR1 is KGHSH, CDR2 LQKENI, per germline. PCR was performed using 60 Vbeta and 13 Jbeta primers. Assay used: immunoSEQ multiplex PCR; TCRdb lists only in-frame clones, some missing. The sample comprises some 110,000 clones, around 80% of which are singletons, and over 3.5% rests with the top ten. The source is a man aged 30 to 45 in good health and CMV-seropositive. The specimen sequenced was PBMCs. The chain carries TRBV18 and TRBJ1-4, with 9 bases fitting TRBD1. This CDR3 is CASSLNPGTGPITNEKLFF. CDR3 nucleotide sequence: TGTGCCAGCTCACTCAACCCCGGGACAGGGCCCATCACTAATGAAAAACTGTTTTTT.